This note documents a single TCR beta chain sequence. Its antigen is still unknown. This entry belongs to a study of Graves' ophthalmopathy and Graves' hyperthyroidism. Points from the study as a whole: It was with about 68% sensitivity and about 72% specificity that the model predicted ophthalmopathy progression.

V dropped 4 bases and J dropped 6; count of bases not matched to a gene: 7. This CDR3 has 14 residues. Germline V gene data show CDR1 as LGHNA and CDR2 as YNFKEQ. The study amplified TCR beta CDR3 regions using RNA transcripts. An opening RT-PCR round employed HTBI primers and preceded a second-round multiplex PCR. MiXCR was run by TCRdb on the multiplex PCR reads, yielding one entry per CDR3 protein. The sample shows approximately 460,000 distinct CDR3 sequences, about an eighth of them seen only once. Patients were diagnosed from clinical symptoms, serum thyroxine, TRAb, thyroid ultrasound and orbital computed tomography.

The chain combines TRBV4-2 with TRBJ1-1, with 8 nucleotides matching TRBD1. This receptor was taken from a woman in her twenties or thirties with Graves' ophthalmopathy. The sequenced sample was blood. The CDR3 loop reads CASSPGRGPAEAFF. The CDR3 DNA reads TGTGCCAGCAGCCCGGGCAGGGGGCCCGCTGAAGCTTTCTTT.